One sample yielded the 27 T cell receptor beta chains listed below, sequenced in a study of T-cell memory formation after mild COVID-19. TCRdb re-called the 5' RACE reads through MiXCR, storing one row per CDR3 protein. Of just under 150,000 distinct CDR3 sequences detected, about 6% appear once; the ten largest clones hold approximately 2.1%. Source material: PBMCs or a T cell subset sorted from them (not recorded which). These receptors were taken from an adult woman who had mild COVID-19 (a few samples of this study predate the infection). Cell type and time point are not known.

The J gene is TRBJ2-3, the V gene TRBV6-2 or TRBV6-3; D unclear. The CDR3 spans 16 residues. Germline CDR1 reads MNHEY; CDR2 reads SVGEGT. Trimming stripped 2 bases from V and 0 bases from J, with 12 bases between. CDR3 DNA: TGTGCCAGCAGTTACGCGCCGTTTACTAGCACAGATACGCAGTATTTT. Protein product: CASSYAPFTSTDTQYF.

The chain carries TRBV7-9 and TRBJ1-4, with TRBD1 as a possible D gene (6 bases). Germline lookup yields CDR1 SEHNR and CDR2 FQNEAQ (reference sequence). The CDR3 is made up of 16 amino acids. V was clipped by 5 bases and J by 4 bases, with 17 bases between them. CDR3 DNA sequence: TGTGCCAGCAGCAGCGCCTGGGGGGCCGTTAATGAAAAACTGTTTTTT. Translation: CASSSAWGAVNEKLFF. Full variable domain (remainder filled in from reference TRBV7-9 and TRBJ1-4): DTGVSQNPRHKITKRGQNVTFRCDPISEHNRLYWYRQTLGQGPEFLTYFQNEAQLEKSRLLSDRFSAERPKGSFSTLEIQRTEQGDSAMYLCASSSAWGAVNEKLFFGSGTQLSVL.

In regard to this clonotype: A read error may explain this, as a much larger clone is one base away. The CDR3 nucleotides read TGTACCAGCAGCTCACACCGGGGGGCCAAAAACATTCAGTACTTC. The encoded protein is CTSSSHRGAKNIQYF. The chain carries TRBV5-4 and TRBJ2-4, with a possible D match to TRBD2 (6 bases). The CDR3 loop spans 15 amino acids. Germline lookup yields CDR1 SGHNT and CDR2 YYREEE (reference sequence).

The sample holds many counts of this clonotype. J is TRBJ2-2 and V is TRBV5-4; D is possibly TRBD1 or TRBD2 (5 bases each). V lost 1 base and J 7 bases, leaving 11 bases between the germline ends. This CDR3 region has 14 residues. Germline V gives CDR1 SGHNT, CDR2 YYREEE (reference sequence). CDR3 loop: CASSLRDRDGELFF. The CDR3 bases are TGTGCCAGCAGCTTGAGGGACCGGGACGGGGAGCTGTTTTTT.

This clonotype was recorded at least ten times. The CDR3 region is CASSPRAVLRDTQYF. The CDR3 coding sequence is TGTGCCAGCAGCCCAAGAGCGGTCCTTCGGGATACGCAGTATTTT. The rearrangement links TRBV7-2 to TRBJ2-3; D perhaps matches TRBD2 (5 bases). The germline V gene has CDR1 SGHTA and CDR2 FQGNSA. Trimming pared 5 bases from V and 6 bases from J, leaving 18 bases between. The CDR3 consists of 15 residues. The variable domain in full, with the rest retrieved from reference TRBV7-2 and TRBJ2-3, is GAGVSQSPSNKVTEKGKDVELRCDPISGHTALYWYRQSLGQGLEFLIYFQGNSAPDKSGLPSDRFSAERTGGSVSTLTIQRTQQEDSAVYLCASSPRAVLRDTQYFGPGTRLTVL.

The chain links TRBV5-1 to TRBJ2-1, with TRBD1 matching 9 bases. V was clipped by 0 bases and J by 5 bases; unmatched bases: 3. CDR1 SGHRS and CDR2 YFSETQ come from the germline V gene. This CDR3 is built from 15 residues. The CDR3 reads CASSLGQGENNEQFF. CDR3 nucleotides: TGCGCCAGCAGCTTGGGACAGGGGGAAAACAATGAGCAGTTCTTC.

The sample holds a few counts of this clonotype. The CDR3 DNA reads as TGCGCCAGCAGCCAAGCCTCTTGGGGGTTGGGGAGCACCGGGGAGCTGTTTTTT. This gives the protein CASSQASWGLGSTGELFF. This chain uses TRBV4-1 with TRBJ2-2; perhaps D is TRBD1 or TRBD2 (5 bases each). The V end was cut by 1 base, the J end by 4 bases, with 19 bases between. CDR1 is MGHRA, CDR2 YSYEKL, per germline. The CDR3 has 18 amino acids.

This clonotype appeared many times. The chain has TRBV6-5 and TRBJ2-7; 8 bases map to TRBD1. Germline trimming cut 5 bases from V and 0 bases from J; bases unmatched to any gene: 3. This CDR3 has 14 amino acids. Germline lookup yields CDR1 MNHEY and CDR2 SVGAGI. For the CDR3, the DNA is TGTGCCAGCAGTCAAACAGGGGGCTCCTACGAGCAGTACTTC. Translation: CASSQTGGSYEQYF.

In its sample, this clonotype was seen many times. The V and J genes are TRBV4-2 and TRBJ2-7, with 10 bases that match TRBD1. The germline V gene encodes CDR1 LGHNA and CDR2 YNFKEQ. This CDR3 comprises 16 residues. V lost 0 bases to trimming and J lost 4 bases; unmatched junction nucleotides: 6. CDR3 protein: CASSQDQWGQGYEQYF. The DNA for the CDR3 is TGTGCCAGCAGCCAAGATCAGTGGGGACAGGGGTACGAGCAGTACTTC.

This clonotype has a handful of counts. V and J are TRBV7-9 and TRBJ2-7; 8 bases are a match to TRBD2. Germline CDR1 SEHNR, CDR2 FQNEAQ (reference sequence). The CDR3 loop spans 14 amino acids. V lost 3 bases and J lost 5; bases outside the gene matches: 6. The CDR3 is CASSLGAGAHEQYF. DNA of the CDR3: TGTGCCAGCAGCTTGGGAGCGGGAGCCCACGAGCAGTACTTC.

The rearrangement joins TRBV7-2 to TRBJ1-2; tentatively, D is TRBD1 (6 bases). V gave up 2 bases and J gave up 10 bases, with 32 bases separating them. CDR1 SGHTA and CDR2 FQGNSA come from the germline V gene. This CDR3 comprises 19 residues. The CDR3 reads CASSLRSRSKQGSASSYTF. The CDR3 bases are TGTGCCAGCAGCTTAAGATCCCGGTCGAAACAGGGATCGGCCTCATCCTACACCTTC.

In this sample, this clonotype turned up a few times. The chain employs TRBV7-8 and TRBJ1-4, with 7 bases identical to TRBD1. Trimming cost V 8 bases and J 8 bases; bases outside gene matches: 8. The CDR3 sequence is 13 residues long. Per germline, CDR1 SGHVS and CDR2 FQNEAQ. For the CDR3, the DNA is TGTGCCAGCCGAGCCGACAGGGTCGAAAAACTGTTTTTT. Translation: CASRADRVEKLFF. The full variable domain, rest sourced from reference TRBV7-8 and TRBJ1-4, is GAGVSQSPRYKVAKRGQDVALRCDPISGHVSLFWYQQALGQGPEFLTYFQNEAQLDKSGLPSDRFFAERPEGSVSTLKIQRTQQEDSAVYLCASRADRVEKLFFGSGTQLSVL.

The sample holds a few counts of this clonotype. The chain recombines TRBV6-5 with TRBJ2-2, with TRBD2 matching 9 bases. This CDR3 contains 16 residues. With 6 bases clipped from V and 2 bases from J, the junction kept 7 bases outside the gene matches. The germline CDR1 and CDR2 sequences are MNHEY and SVGAGI. CDR3 in amino acids: CASSRAGGRNTGELFF. The CDR3 DNA sequence: TGTGCCAGCAGCCGAGCGGGGGGTCGAAACACCGGGGAGCTGTTTTTT.

This clonotype was picked up many times. CDR3 nucleotides: TGTGCCAGCAGCAAGATGCGGGGAACCTACAATGAGCAGTTCTTC. It yields the protein CASSKMRGTYNEQFF. The gene calls are TRBV21-1 and TRBJ2-1; the D segment call TRBD2 is taken from the table without a DNA check. TRBV21-1 is tagged as a pseudogene. The CDR3 is made up of 15 amino acids.

This clonotype has more than one count but fewer than ten. This rearrangement joins TRBV7-8 to TRBJ2-5; 7 positions agree with TRBD1. Germline values: CDR1 SGHVS, CDR2 FQNEAQ. Trimming removed 3 bases from V and 1 base from J; junction bases left unmatched: 8. The CDR3 spans 16 residues. Here the CDR3 reads CASSFHRGWGQETQYF. The CDR3 DNA follows: TGTGCCAGCAGCTTCCACAGGGGCTGGGGCCAAGAGACCCAGTACTTC.

This clonotype was found many times. J is TRBJ2-7 and V is TRBV25-1; 7 bases line up with TRBD1. The J segment lost 6 bases and the V segment lost 1 base, leaving 12 bases of the junction unmatched. Germline CDR1 and CDR2: MGHDK and SYGVNS. There are 16 residues in the CDR3. CDR3 in DNA: TGTGCCAGCAGTGAATCCCATGGCAGGGGGTCTTTCGAGCAGTACTTC. Amino acid sequence: CASSESHGRGSFEQYF.

V and J are TRBV20-1 and TRBJ2-7, with TRBD2 matching over 7 bases. CDR1 is DFQATT, CDR2 SNEGSKA, per germline (reference sequence). This CDR3 comprises 14 residues. The junction had 5 bases not matched to a gene; V was cut back by 3 bases and J by 0 bases. CDR3 nucleotides: TGCAGTGCTAGGTCGAGCGGGGACTCCTACGAGCAGTACTTC. As protein: CSARSSGDSYEQYF.

This clonotype was observed a handful of times. This rearrangement joins TRBV18 to TRBJ2-3; 7 bases match TRBD1. CDR3 size: 16 residues. Germline V CDR1 and CDR2: KGHSH, LQKENI. V lost 0 bases to trimming and J lost 1 base; unmatched junction nucleotides: 4. CDR3 coding DNA: TGTGCCAGCTCACCACCGCAGACAGGGCGCACAGATACGCAGTATTTT. Protein sequence: CASSPPQTGRTDTQYF.

The gene calls are TRBV5-4 and TRBJ2-3, with a possible D match to TRBD1 (6 bases). The CDR3 loop spans 17 amino acids. V dropped 4 bases and J dropped 2 bases, with 20 bases sitting between them. Germline CDR1 reads SGHNT; CDR2 reads YYREEE (reference sequence). The CDR3 DNA reads TGTGCCAGCAGCCATGGGGCAGGGGCGGTGTCCACAGATACGCAGTATTTT. Its protein is CASSHGAGAVSTDTQYF.

This clonotype was counted between two and nine times. This chain connects TRBV18 to TRBJ2-5; 7 nucleotides match TRBD2. The CDR3 has 16 amino acids. The germline V gene has CDR1 KGHSH and CDR2 LQKENI. With V trimmed by 8 bases and J by 1 base, 13 bases remained unmatched. CDR3 sequence: CASGPALTSAQETQYF. CDR3 nucleotide sequence: TGTGCCAGCGGTCCTGCACTTACTAGCGCCCAAGAGACCCAGTACTTC.

This clonotype was counted ten times or more. The V and J genes are TRBV6-2 or TRBV6-3 and TRBJ1-6; D is uncertain. Deletions cut 6 bases from V and 7 bases from J, with 19 bases between. The CDR3 length is 16 residues. Germline lookup yields CDR1 MNHEY and CDR2 SVGEGT. The CDR3 sequence: CASSYLMGTSNSPLHF. The CDR3 DNA sequence: TGTGCCAGCAGCTACCTGATGGGCACATCCAATTCACCCCTCCACTTT.

This clonotype was seen only a few times. V is TRBV5-1 and J is TRBJ2-7, with 10 bases fitting TRBD2. With 5 bases clipped from V and 7 bases from J, the junction kept 15 bases outside the gene matches. The CDR3 covers 16 residues. The germline V gene encodes CDR1 SGHRS and CDR2 YFSETQ. CDR3 sequence reads: CASRVAGGNLLKEQYF. CDR3 sequence (DNA): TGCGCCAGCAGAGTAGCGGGAGGCAACCTCCTAAAAGAGCAGTACTTC.

This clonotype was seen only a few times. The gene calls are TRBV7-9 and TRBJ2-1; no clear D. The CDR3 length is 16 residues. V shed 1 base and J shed 0 bases, with 10 bases lying between them. Looked up from germline, CDR1 is SEHNR and CDR2 is FQNEAQ (reference sequence). CDR3 in DNA: TGTGCCAGCAGCTTAGTCTGGGGTTTCTCCTACAATGAGCAGTTCTTC. Translated: CASSLVWGFSYNEQFF.

This clonotype was recorded many times. This chain links TRBV7-9 with TRBJ2-7; the match to TRBD1 covers 8 bases. Germline values: CDR1 SEHNR, CDR2 FQNEAQ (reference sequence). The junction had 6 bases not matched to a gene; V was cut back by 5 bases and J by 3 bases. The CDR3 has 14 amino acids. CDR3 sequence (DNA): TGTGCCAGCAGCGGACGGGACAGGATCTACGAGCAGTACTTC. It is translated as CASSGRDRIYEQYF.

Turning to this clonotype: A much larger clone is a single base away; this may be a read error. The rearrangement links TRBV10-3 to TRBJ2-3, with 8 bases identical to TRBD2. The V and J ends lost 11 bases and 4 bases, in that order; junction bases with no gene match: 17. This CDR3 has 16 amino acids. Per the germline V gene, CDR1 is ENHRY and CDR2 is SYGVKD. The DNA for the CDR3 is TGTGCCCAACGGGGAGCCCCGGGACTAGGGCCAGATACGCAGTATTTT. Residues: CAQRGAPGLGPDTQYF.

On this clonotype: A much larger clone sits a single nucleotide away, making a read error possible. This rearrangement joins TRBV12-3 or TRBV12-4 to TRBJ1-5; 7 bases are a match to TRBD1. V was pared by 8 bases and J by 4 bases, with 5 bases of the junction left unmatched. CDR3 length: 13 amino acids. CDR3 coding DNA: TGTGCCAGCGGACAGGAAGAAAATCAGCCCCAGCATTTT. This translates into CASGQEENQPQHF.

This clonotype turned up a few times. The chain uses TRBV12-3 or TRBV12-4 and TRBJ2-5, with TRBD2 matching over 8 bases. The CDR3 totals 16 residues. With 9 bases clipped from V and 4 bases from J, the junction kept 16 bases outside the gene matches. CDR3 loop: CARWSTIGGRLETQYF. In DNA, the CDR3 is TGTGCCAGATGGTCGACAATCGGCGGGAGGTTAGAGACCCAGTACTTC.